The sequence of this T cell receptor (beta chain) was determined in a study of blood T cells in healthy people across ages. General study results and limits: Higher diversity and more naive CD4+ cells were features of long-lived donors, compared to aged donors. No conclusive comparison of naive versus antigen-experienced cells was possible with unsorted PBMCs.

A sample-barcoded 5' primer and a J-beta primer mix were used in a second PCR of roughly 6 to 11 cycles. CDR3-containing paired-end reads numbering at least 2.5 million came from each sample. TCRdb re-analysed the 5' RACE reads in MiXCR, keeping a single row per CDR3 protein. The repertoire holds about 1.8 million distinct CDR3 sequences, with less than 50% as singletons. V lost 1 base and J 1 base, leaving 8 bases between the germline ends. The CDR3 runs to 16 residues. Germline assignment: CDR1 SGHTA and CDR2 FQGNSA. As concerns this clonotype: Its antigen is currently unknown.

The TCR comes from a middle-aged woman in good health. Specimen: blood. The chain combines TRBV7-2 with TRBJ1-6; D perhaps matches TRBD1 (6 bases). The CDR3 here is CASSLDRASYNSPLHF. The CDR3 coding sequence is TGTGCCAGCAGCTTAGACAGGGCTTCCTATAATTCACCCCTCCACTTT.